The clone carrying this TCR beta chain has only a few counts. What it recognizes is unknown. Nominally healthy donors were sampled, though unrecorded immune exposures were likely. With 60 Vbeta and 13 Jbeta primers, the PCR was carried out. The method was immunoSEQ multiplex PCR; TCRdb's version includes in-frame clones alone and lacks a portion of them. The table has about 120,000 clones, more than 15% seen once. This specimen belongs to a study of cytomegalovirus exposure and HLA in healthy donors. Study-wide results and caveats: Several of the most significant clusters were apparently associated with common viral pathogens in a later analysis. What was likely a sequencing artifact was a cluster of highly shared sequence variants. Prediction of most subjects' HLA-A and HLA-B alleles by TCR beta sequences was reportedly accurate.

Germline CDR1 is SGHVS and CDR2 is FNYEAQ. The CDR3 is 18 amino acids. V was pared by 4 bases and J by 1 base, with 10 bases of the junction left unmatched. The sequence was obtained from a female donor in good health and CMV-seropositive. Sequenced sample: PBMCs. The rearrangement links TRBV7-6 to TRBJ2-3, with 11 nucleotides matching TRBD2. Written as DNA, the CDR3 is TGTGCCAGCAGCTCGCGTGACGGGACTAGCGGACGCACAGATACGCAGTATTTT. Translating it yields CASSSRDGTSGRTDTQYF.